The present T cell receptor beta chain was sequenced within a study of siplizumab effects on memory and regulatory T cells (dated by TCRdb to between 2017 and 2020). For the study in its entirety: The effect of the anti-CD2 antibody siplizumab on alloreactive T-cell subsets was examined in allogeneic mixed lymphocyte reactions constructed from human PBMCs. Results the study describes overall, beyond this receptor: Whether proliferating Tregs from siplizumab cultures actually had suppressive function was not functionally confirmed. About 75-97% of proliferating CD4+ or CD8+ clones could not be given a naive or memory phenotype. The cumulative frequency of alloreactive sequences traceable to unstimulated CD4+ memory T cells was significantly reduced by siplizumab. Unstimulated naive T cells appeared to be more diverse than memory T cells, and naive cells seemed to make a substantial contribution to the alloresponse. Sequences below about 10^-5 frequency were poorly captured, so only a minor fraction of alloreactive clones could be mapped to unstimulated subsets. Among mappable alloreactive CD4+ clones, an average Treg-derived fraction of 68.8% was observed with siplizumab, compared with roughly 27% in control reactions.

About this clone: Its recognized antigen is unknown. Qualities for individual bases were not recorded, and no much larger clone is one base off.

Sorted unstimulated T cells, along with proliferating T cells recovered from mixed lymphocyte reactions, underwent TCRbeta CDR3 sequencing. Fresh whole blood from approximately ten HLA-typed healthy donors was used to isolate PBMCs. The library was made by the immunoSEQ multiplex PCR assay. The deep sequencing platform assayed around 10^5 TCR templates per sample. Genomic DNA extracted from sorted T cells was used for TCRbeta CDR3 sequencing. On the authors' methods: The R programming language was used for the clonal analysis of the TCRbeta CDR3 data. Alloreactive CD4+ and CD8+ clones were defined by comparing unstimulated samples with post-reaction CFSE-low samples. By matching sequences to the repertoires of sorted unstimulated Treg and non-Treg cells, each alloreactive CD4+ clone was assigned a regulatory or non-regulatory origin. The table comes from immuneACCESS by way of TCRdb, which keeps in-frame sequences with V and J called. Part of the clones is missing from these tables; in studies checked, under half for an unresolved V gene and the rest for unknown reasons. V, J and clone size derive from that table, while D and trimming were established from the DNA sequence. In this sample the table shows about 87,000 clones, 70% to 90% of which occur a single time. The ten largest clones add up to roughly 15% of the sample.

CDR1 and CDR2, per the germline V gene (reference sequence), are LNHNV and YYDKDF. CDR3 length: 16 amino acids, cysteine to phenylalanine. Just CDR3 DNA is preserved here, 48 bases in frame from base 1. Here V drops 1 base and J drops 5 bases, and the junction holds 9 bases not matched to any gene. The sequence joins TRBV15 to TRBJ1-1, with 8 junctional bases fitting TRBD1. The origin of this receptor is a human donor in good health. Specimen: CD4+ T cells sorted from blood. The DNA sequence follows: TGTGCCACCAGCAGAGGAGGAAATACAGGGGGTACTGAAGCTTTCTTT. The resulting protein is CATSRGGNTGGTEAFF.